Listed here is a single T cell receptor (beta chain). Random hexamers were used to reverse transcribe an amount of roughly 0.45 to 1 ug RNA. TCRdb called the immunoSEQ multiplex PCR reads again in MiXCR, with one record for every CDR3 protein. The sample lists some 180,000 distinct CDR3 sequences; 91% were seen once. This sample is drawn from a study of CD8 T cells in Susac syndrome. Per germline, CDR1 DFQATT and CDR2 SNEGSKA (reference sequence). Trimming cost V 5 bases and J 0 bases; bases outside gene matches: 12. The CDR3 runs 17 residues. Sequenced input: CD4+ T cells from PBMCs. The rearrangement links TRBV20-1 to TRBJ1-5; 8 bases are shared with TRBD1. The receptor's source is a human donor with Susac syndrome. The CDR3 reads CSAPPDRDYYSNQPQHF. CDR3 coding DNA: TGCAGTGCTCCCCCGGACAGGGATTATTATAGCAATCAGCCCCAGCATTTT.